One and the same sample provided the 20 T cell receptor beta chains below, sequenced in a study of a mutant IDH1 vaccine in newly diagnosed glioma. Antigen specificity for these receptors is unknown. Some clones are missing from TCRdb's copy, which holds only in-frame ones; the method was immunoSEQ multiplex PCR. The profile covers tens of thousands of clones, with over 65% appearing a single time and 9.5% to 15% taken by the ten largest. The time point here: week 35, safety follow-up. Vaccinated patients received 300 ug of mutant IDH1 20-mer peptide per dose, with topical imiquimod. Specimen: PBMCs, collected from a glioma patient whose treatment included an IDH1 peptide vaccine. These TCRs come from a man aged 40-50 years with glioma.

The gene calls are TRBV15 and TRBJ2-1, with TRBD1 matching 7 bases. The V and J ends lost 0 bases and 8 bases, in that order; junction bases with no gene match: 10. Per germline, CDR1 LNHNV and CDR2 YYDKDF (reference sequence). This CDR3 has 16 residues. The CDR3 here is CATSRDSRNRGYEQFF. CDR3 nucleotide sequence: TGTGCCACCAGCAGAGATTCGAGGAACAGGGGCTATGAGCAGTTCTTC.

The chain links TRBV6-5 to TRBJ1-2; 8 bases are a match to TRBD1. The CDR3 is 14 residues long. The V and J ends lost 8 bases and 4 bases, in that order; junction bases with no gene match: 9. From germline, CDR1 is MNHEY and CDR2 SVGAGI. The CDR3 DNA sequence: TGTGCCAGCTCGGCGGACAGGGCCCCCTATGGCTACACCTTC. Its translation is CASSADRAPYGYTF.

This clone has just one count. This chain uses TRBV18 with TRBJ2-3; D is perhaps TRBD1 (6 bases). The germline V gene has CDR1 KGHSH and CDR2 LQKENI. This CDR3 comprises 15 residues. Trimming cost V 3 bases and J 2 bases, with 12 bases left between them. CDR3 nucleotides: TGTGCCAGCTCACCGGGCCAGGGGAACACAGATACGCAGTATTTT. Translation gives CASSPGQGNTDTQYF. The whole variable domain, remainder taken from reference TRBV18 and TRBJ2-3, is NAGVMQNPRHLVRRRGQEARLRCSPMKGHSHVYWYRQLPEEGLKFMVYLQKENIIDESGMPKERFSAEFPKEGPSILRIQQVVRGDSAAYFCASSPGQGNTDTQYFGPGTRLTVL.

The chain has TRBV4-3 and TRBJ2-3; 7 bases match TRBD2. The germline V gene has CDR1 LGHNA and CDR2 YSLEER. After removal of 2 bases from V and 1 base from J, the junction contained 12 bases not matched to a gene. The CDR3 extends over 18 amino acids. CDR3 residues: CASSQTRVGGEGTDTQYF. DNA of the CDR3: TGCGCCAGCAGCCAAACTCGGGTGGGAGGGGAGGGCACAGATACGCAGTATTTT.

The rearrangement links TRBV6-1 to TRBJ2-3, with a possible D match to TRBD1 (6 bases). Germline-derived CDR1 and CDR2 are MNHNS and SASEGT. Between the trimmed V and J ends, which lost 7 bases and 1 base, there was a span of 12 bases. There are 14 residues in the CDR3. DNA for the CDR3: TGTGCCAGCAATCCGACAGGCGGCACAGATACGCAGTATTTT. As protein: CASNPTGGTDTQYF.

The table lists this clone with a few counts. CDR3 in DNA: TGTGCCTGGAACGGGGGCAGGGGCGATTTTGGGACCCAGTACTTC. Its protein is CAWNGGRGDFGTQYF. This rearrangement joins TRBV30 to TRBJ2-5; D may correspond to TRBD1 or TRBD2 (6 bases each). Germline-derived CDR1 and CDR2 are GTSNPN and SVGIG (reference sequence). Deletions cut 4 bases from V and 7 bases from J, with 22 bases between. The CDR3 contains 15 residues. Complete variable domain (other parts from reference TRBV30 and TRBJ2-5): SQTIHQWPATLVQPVGSPLSLECTVEGTSNPNLYWYRQAAGRGLQLLFYSVGIGQISSEVPQNLSASRPQDRQFILSSKKLLLSDSGFYLCAWNGGRGDFGTQYFGPGTRLLVL.

The chain is built from TRBV6-6 and TRBJ1-3; maybe TRBD1 (6 bases). This CDR3 comprises 16 residues. From germline, CDR1 is MNHNY and CDR2 SVGAGI (reference sequence). V dropped 0 bases and J dropped 0 bases, with 9 bases sitting between them. The CDR3 DNA is TGTGCCAGCAGTTACTCCGACAGGCGCTCTGGAAACACCATATATTTT. This codes for CASSYSDRRSGNTIYF.

The chain uses TRBV11-3 and TRBJ2-3, with 8 bases identical to TRBD2. V lost 8 bases to trimming and J lost 0 bases; unmatched junction nucleotides: 4. Per germline, CDR1 SGHNT and CDR2 YENEEA. This CDR3 region has 14 residues. CDR3 in DNA: TGTGCCAGCTCCCGGGGGGGAAGCACAGATACGCAGTATTTT. Translated, it gives CASSRGGSTDTQYF. The variable domain in full, completed from reference TRBV11-3 and TRBJ2-3, reads EAGVVQSPRYKIIEKKQPVAFWCNPISGHNTLYWYLQNLGQGPELLIRYENEEAVDDSQLPKDRFSAERLKGVDSTLKIQPAELGDSAVYLCASSRGGSTDTQYFGPGTRLTVL.

V usage is TRBV11-3 and J usage is TRBJ2-1; 8 bases are a match to TRBD2. Germline V gives CDR1 SGHNT, CDR2 YENEEA. The CDR3 has 15 residues. Trimming took 6 bases from V and 5 from J; bases not matched to a gene: 9. CDR3 sequence: CASRQPGLVNNEQFF. CDR3 sequence (DNA): TGTGCCAGCAGGCAACCGGGACTAGTGAACAATGAGCAGTTCTTC. Supplemented by reference TRBV11-3 and TRBJ2-1, the full variable domain reads EAGVVQSPRYKIIEKKQPVAFWCNPISGHNTLYWYLQNLGQGPELLIRYENEEAVDDSQLPKDRFSAERLKGVDSTLKIQPAELGDSAVYLCASRQPGLVNNEQFFGPGTRLTVL.

The CDR3 nucleotides are TGTGCCAGCAGTGAATCGACCTCGGCTAGCGGATACGAGCAGTACTTC. It is translated as CASSESTSASGYEQYF. This chain connects TRBV6-1 to TRBJ2-7; 7 bases are a match to TRBD2. The CDR3 is made up of 16 amino acids. After removal of 2 bases from V and 4 bases from J, the junction contained 11 bases not matched to a gene. Germline CDR1 and CDR2: MNHNS and SASEGT.

The chain uses TRBV27 and TRBJ1-2, with 10 bases fitting TRBD1. CDR3 length equals 14 residues. V gave up 3 bases and J gave up 5 bases; unmatched junction bases: 3. In germline, CDR1 is MNHEY, CDR2 SMNVEV (reference sequence). CDR3 protein: CASSFRQGAYGYTF. CDR3 nucleotides: TGTGCCAGCAGTTTTCGACAGGGGGCGTATGGCTACACCTTC.

The chain recombines TRBV19 with TRBJ1-1; D uncertain. Trimming removed 6 bases at V and 8 bases at J, with 16 bases between. CDR3 size: 13 residues. Germline-derived CDR1 and CDR2 are LNHDA and SQIVND (reference sequence). CDR3 amino acids: CASSSSGLGEAFF. For the CDR3, the DNA is TGTGCCAGTAGCTCCTCCGGGCTCGGGGAAGCTTTCTTT.

CDR3 DNA: TGCGCCAGCAGCCAAGGACAGAATAAACAGCCCCAGCATTTT. Its translation is CASSQGQNKQPQHF. This chain joins TRBV4-3 and TRBJ1-5, with D possibly matching TRBD1 (5 bases). The germline V gene has CDR1 LGHNA and CDR2 YSLEER. Deletions cut 1 base from V and 7 bases from J, with 11 bases between. This CDR3 has 14 amino acids.

The chain links TRBV7-6 to TRBJ2-7; TRBD1 matches 8 bases. Germline V gives CDR1 SGHVS, CDR2 FNYEAQ. CDR3 length: 13 amino acids. Losses at the gene ends were 6 bases for V and 6 bases for J; bases not matched to a gene: 7. This CDR3 reads CASRRQGLVEQYV. Here the CDR3 DNA reads TGTGCCAGCAGGCGACAGGGGCTGGTCGAGCAGTACGTC.

This chain uses TRBV5-8 with TRBJ1-2, with D unclear. Germline values: CDR1 SGHTS, CDR2 YDEGEE. CDR3 length: 13 amino acids. V was shortened by 3 bases and J by 3 bases, with 9 bases between the two germline ends. CDR3 region: CASSYGRDYGYTF. For the CDR3, the DNA is TGTGCCAGCAGCTACGGACGGGACTATGGCTACACCTTC.

The chain employs TRBV7-2 and TRBJ1-2; D gene uncertain. Germline values: CDR1 SGHTA, CDR2 FQGNSA. There are 14 residues in the CDR3. Trimming cost V 2 bases and J 7 bases, with 14 bases left between them. In nucleotides, the CDR3 is TGTGCCAGCAGCTTAATGGCAGAATCTAGTGGCTACACCTTC. It codes for CASSLMAESSGYTF.

This clone was observed a single time. This rearrangement joins TRBV27 to TRBJ2-7; TRBD2 might be the D (5 bases). V was trimmed by 10 bases and J by 7 bases, leaving 26 bases between them. The CDR3 sequence is 15 residues long. Germline V gene lookup returns CDR1 MNHEY and CDR2 SMNVEV (reference sequence). CDR3 protein: CAKYPTTRRGEEQYV. The CDR3 coding sequence is TGTGCCAAATACCCGACTACCCGGCGAGGTGAAGAGCAGTACGTC.

The chain employs TRBV12-5 and TRBJ1-2, with D possibly being TRBD1 (5 bases). This CDR3 contains 13 residues. The V end was cut by 4 bases, the J end by 3 bases, with 9 bases between. CDR1 is LGHNT, CDR2 FRNRAP, per germline. The CDR3 DNA reads as TGTGCTAGTGGTTCCCAGACAGACTATGGCTACACCTTC. Its protein product is CASGSQTDYGYTF.

The rearrangement joins TRBV5-4 to TRBJ2-1; TRBD2 aligns across 9 bases. Looked up from germline, CDR1 is SGHNT and CDR2 is YYREEE (reference sequence). This CDR3 is built from 15 residues. Unmatched junction bases numbered 11, after V lost 5 bases and J lost 8 bases. The CDR3 loop is CASRVGGRALDEQFF. CDR3 nucleotides: TGTGCCAGCAGGGTCGGCGGGAGGGCCCTTGATGAGCAGTTCTTC.

The chain is built from TRBV5-6 and TRBJ2-5; D uncertain. The CDR3 runs 12 residues. Germline V gene data show CDR1 as SGHDT and CDR2 as YYEEEE. Between the trimmed V and J ends, which lost 5 bases and 4 bases, there was a span of 9 bases. CDR3: CASSPSTETQYF. In DNA form, the CDR3 reads TGTGCCAGCAGTCCGTCTACAGAGACCCAGTACTTC. The complete variable domain, with remaining parts taken from reference TRBV5-6 and TRBJ2-5, reads DAGVTQSPTHLIKTRGQQVTLRCSPKSGHDTVSWYQQALGQGPQFIFQYYEEEERQRGNFPDRFSGHQFPNYSSELNVNALLLGDSALYLCASSPSTETQYFGPGTRLLVL.